This TCR beta chain was observed in a study of vaccination and CD4 T cells after COVID-19. TCRdb redid the calling of the PCR reads with MiXCR, one entry per CDR3 protein. This sample has tens of thousands of distinct CDR3 sequences, with almost 50% found just once. Time point here: late sampling 161 to 241 days after vaccination in a few convalescent patients. The CDR3 loop spans 15 amino acids. Germline CDR1 reads MDHEN; CDR2 reads SYDVKM. Trimming removed 5 bases at V and 0 bases at J, with 11 bases between. This TCR was sampled from a human donor who had recovered from COVID-19. The genes are TRBV28 and TRBJ1-5, with D uncertain. The material sequenced was CD4+ T cells from blood, taken about 7 months after SARS-CoV-2 vaccination. In nucleotides, the CDR3 is TGTGCCAGCAGTCCCGGAGGGAATAGCAATCAGCCCCAGCATTTT. Amino acid sequence: CASSPGGNSNQPQHF.